This T cell receptor (beta chain) was recovered during a study of blood T cell repertoires in COVID-19. On the study more broadly: Collection of acute and convalescent COVID-19 samples took place in the United States, Italy and Spain.

Per the study methods: Researchers report that nucleated cell counts were estimated from reference gene primer amplification. The table came from immunoSEQ multiplex PCR; TCRdb's copy has only in-frame clones and leaves some out. Clone size and the V and J calls come from that table; the DNA yielded D and trimming. The sample has approximately 100,000 clones, around 85% seen once; the top ten hold about 10%. The CDR3 consists of 16 residues. V was pared by 0 bases and J by 1 base, with 6 bases of the junction left unmatched. Germline CDR1 and CDR2: MNHNS and SASEGT. The gene calls are TRBV6-1 and TRBJ2-7; TRBD1 matches at 7 bases. The sequencing input was peripheral blood. The origin of this receptor is a woman of 80 years or more with acute or convalescent COVID-19. CDR3 protein: CASSEALLGQSYEQYF. The CDR3 DNA follows: TGTGCCAGCAGTGAAGCGCTTCTGGGACAGTCCTACGAGCAGTACTTC.